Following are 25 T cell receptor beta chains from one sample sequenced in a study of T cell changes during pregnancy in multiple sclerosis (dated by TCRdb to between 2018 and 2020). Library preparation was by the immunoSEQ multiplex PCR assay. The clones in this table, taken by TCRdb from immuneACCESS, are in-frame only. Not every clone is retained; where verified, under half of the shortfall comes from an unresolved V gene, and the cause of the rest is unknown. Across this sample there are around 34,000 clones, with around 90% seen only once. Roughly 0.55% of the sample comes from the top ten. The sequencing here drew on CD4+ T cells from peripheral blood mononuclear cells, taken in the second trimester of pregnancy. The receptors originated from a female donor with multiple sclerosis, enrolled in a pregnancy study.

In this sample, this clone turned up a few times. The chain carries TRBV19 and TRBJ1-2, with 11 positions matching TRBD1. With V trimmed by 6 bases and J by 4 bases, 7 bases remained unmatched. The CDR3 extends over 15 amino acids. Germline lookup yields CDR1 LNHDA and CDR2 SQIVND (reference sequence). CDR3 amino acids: CASSHGQGAGYGYTF. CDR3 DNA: TGTGCCAGTAGCCACGGACAGGGGGCGGGCTATGGCTACACCTTC.

The CDR3 loop is CASSLELAGVHEQFF. CDR3 coding DNA: TGTGCCAGCAGCTTGGAACTAGCGGGTGTCCATGAGCAGTTCTTC. The chain recombines TRBV5-6 with TRBJ2-1, with 9 bases identical to TRBD2. Germline CDR1 SGHDT, CDR2 YYEEEE. The CDR3 sequence is 15 residues long. J lost 8 bases, V lost 0 bases, and 6 bases had no gene match.

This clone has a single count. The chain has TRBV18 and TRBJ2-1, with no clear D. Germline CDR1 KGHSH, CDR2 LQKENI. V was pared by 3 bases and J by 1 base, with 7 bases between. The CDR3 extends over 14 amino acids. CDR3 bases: TGTGCCAGCTCACCGTCGGTATCCTACAATGAGCAGTTCTTC. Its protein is CASSPSVSYNEQFF. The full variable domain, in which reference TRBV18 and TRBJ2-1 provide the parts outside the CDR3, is NAGVMQNPRHLVRRRGQEARLRCSPMKGHSHVYWYRQLPEEGLKFMVYLQKENIIDESGMPKERFSAEFPKEGPSILRIQQVVRGDSAAYFCASSPSVSYNEQFFGPGTRLTVL.

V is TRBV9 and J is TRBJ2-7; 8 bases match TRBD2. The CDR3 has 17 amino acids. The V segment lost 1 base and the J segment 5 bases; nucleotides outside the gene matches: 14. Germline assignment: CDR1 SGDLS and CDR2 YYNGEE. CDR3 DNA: TGTGCCAGCAGCGTACACCCCACTTCCGCGGGAGGTCACGAGCAGTACTTC. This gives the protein CASSVHPTSAGGHEQYF.

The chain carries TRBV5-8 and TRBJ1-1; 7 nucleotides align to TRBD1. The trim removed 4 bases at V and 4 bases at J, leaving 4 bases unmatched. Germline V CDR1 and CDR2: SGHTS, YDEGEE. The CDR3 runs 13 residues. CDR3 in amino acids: CASSHNRGTEAFF. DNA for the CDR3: TGTGCCAGCAGCCATAACAGGGGCACTGAAGCTTTCTTT.

The CDR3 sequence: CASSFRPPDRAEAFF. The CDR3 DNA sequence: TGTGCCAGCAGCTTCCGGCCCCCGGACAGAGCTGAAGCTTTCTTT. The rearrangement joins TRBV13 to TRBJ1-1; weak D call: TRBD1 (6 bases). This CDR3 contains 15 residues. V dropped 3 bases and J dropped 6 bases, with 17 bases sitting between them. CDR1 is PRHDT, CDR2 FYEKMQ, per germline (reference sequence).

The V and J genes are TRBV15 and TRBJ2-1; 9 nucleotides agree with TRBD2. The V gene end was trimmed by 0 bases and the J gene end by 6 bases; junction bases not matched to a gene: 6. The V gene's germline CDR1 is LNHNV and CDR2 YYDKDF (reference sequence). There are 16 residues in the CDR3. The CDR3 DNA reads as TGTGCCACCAGCAGAGAAGGGGGCGGGAGGGGCAATGAGCAGTTCTTC. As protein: CATSREGGGRGNEQFF.

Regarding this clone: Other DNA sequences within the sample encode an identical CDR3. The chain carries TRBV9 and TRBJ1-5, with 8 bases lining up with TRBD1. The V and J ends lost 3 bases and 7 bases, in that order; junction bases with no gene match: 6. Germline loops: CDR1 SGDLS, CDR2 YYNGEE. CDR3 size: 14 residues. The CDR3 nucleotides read TGTGCCAGCAGCGCCGGACAGGGCGGGCAGCCCCAGCATTTT. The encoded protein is CASSAGQGGQPQHF.

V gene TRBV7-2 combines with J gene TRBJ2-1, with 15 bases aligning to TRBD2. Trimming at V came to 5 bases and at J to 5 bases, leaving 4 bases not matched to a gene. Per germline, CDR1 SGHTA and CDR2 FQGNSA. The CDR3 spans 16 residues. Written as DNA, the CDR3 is TGTGCCAGCAGCAGGGGACTAGCGGGAGGCCACAATGAGCAGTTCTTC. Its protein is CASSRGLAGGHNEQFF. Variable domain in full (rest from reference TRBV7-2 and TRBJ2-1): GAGVSQSPSNKVTEKGKDVELRCDPISGHTALYWYRQSLGQGLEFLIYFQGNSAPDKSGLPSDRFSAERTGGSVSTLTIQRTQQEDSAVYLCASSRGLAGGHNEQFFGPGTRLTVL.

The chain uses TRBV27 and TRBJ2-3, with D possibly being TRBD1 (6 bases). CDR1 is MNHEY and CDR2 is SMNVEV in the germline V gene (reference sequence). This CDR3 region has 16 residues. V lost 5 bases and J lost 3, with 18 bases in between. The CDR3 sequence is CASSTLQGRETDTQYF. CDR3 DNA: TGTGCCAGCAGTACCTTACAGGGACGAGAGACAGATACGCAGTATTTT.

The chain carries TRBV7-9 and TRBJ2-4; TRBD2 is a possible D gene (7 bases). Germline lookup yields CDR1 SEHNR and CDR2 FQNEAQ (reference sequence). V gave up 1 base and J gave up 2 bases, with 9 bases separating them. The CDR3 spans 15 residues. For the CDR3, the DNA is TGTGCCAGCAGCTTAGGGGGGGGCACCAAAAACATTCAGTACTTC. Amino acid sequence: CASSLGGGTKNIQYF.

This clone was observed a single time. The CDR3: CASSLARKTGAYEQYF. In DNA, the CDR3 is TGTGCCAGCAGCTTAGCGCGTAAGACAGGCGCGTACGAGCAGTACTTC. The chain combines TRBV7-2 with TRBJ2-7, with D possibly TRBD1 on 6 matching bases. Trimming pared 0 bases from V and 4 bases from J, leaving 16 bases between. Per germline, CDR1 SGHTA and CDR2 FQGNSA. The CDR3 is 16 amino acids.

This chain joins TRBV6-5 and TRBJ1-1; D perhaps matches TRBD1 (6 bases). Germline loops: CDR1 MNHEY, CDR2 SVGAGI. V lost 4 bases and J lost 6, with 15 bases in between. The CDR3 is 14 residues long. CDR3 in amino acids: CASSLGARSSEAFF. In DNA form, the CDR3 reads TGTGCCAGCAGTTTGGGGGCGCGAAGCTCTGAAGCTTTCTTT.

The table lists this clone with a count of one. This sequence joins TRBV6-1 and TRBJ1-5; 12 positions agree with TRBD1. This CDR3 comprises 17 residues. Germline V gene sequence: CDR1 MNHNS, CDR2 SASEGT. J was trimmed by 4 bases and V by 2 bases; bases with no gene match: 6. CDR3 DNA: TGTGCCAGCAGTGAACCTGGGACAGGGGGCCGAAATCAGCCCCAGCATTTT. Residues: CASSEPGTGGRNQPQHF.

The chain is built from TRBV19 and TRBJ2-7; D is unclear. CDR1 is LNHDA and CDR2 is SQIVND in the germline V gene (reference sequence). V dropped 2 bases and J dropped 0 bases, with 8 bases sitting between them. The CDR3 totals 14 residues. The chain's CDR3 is CASSIQVSSYEQYF. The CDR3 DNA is TGTGCCAGTAGTATACAGGTGAGCTCCTACGAGCAGTACTTC. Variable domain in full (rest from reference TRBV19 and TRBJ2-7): DGGITQSPKYLFRKEGQNVTLSCEQNLNHDAMYWYRQDPGQGLRLIYYSQIVNDFQKGDIAEGYSVSREKKESFPLTVTSAQKNPTAFYLCASSIQVSSYEQYFGPGTRLTVT.

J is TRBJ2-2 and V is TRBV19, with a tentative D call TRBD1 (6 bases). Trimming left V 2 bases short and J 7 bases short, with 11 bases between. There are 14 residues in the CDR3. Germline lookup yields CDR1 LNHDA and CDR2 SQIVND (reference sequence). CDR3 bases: TGTGCCAGTAGTATACAGGGGCCCGGCGGGGAGCTGTTTTTT. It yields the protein CASSIQGPGGELFF.

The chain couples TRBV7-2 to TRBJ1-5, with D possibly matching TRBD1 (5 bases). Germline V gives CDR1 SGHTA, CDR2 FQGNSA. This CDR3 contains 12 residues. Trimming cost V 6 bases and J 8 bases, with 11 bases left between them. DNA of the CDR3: TGTGCCAGCAGTCGGGGGGGAGAGCCCCAGCATTTT. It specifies CASSRGGEPQHF.

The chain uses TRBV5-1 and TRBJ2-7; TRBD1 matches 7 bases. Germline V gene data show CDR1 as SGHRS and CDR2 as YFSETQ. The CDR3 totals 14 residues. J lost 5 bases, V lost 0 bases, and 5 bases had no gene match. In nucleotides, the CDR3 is TGCGCCAGCAGCTTGGCGTCAGGGGGTAACGAGCAGTACTTC. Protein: CASSLASGGNEQYF.

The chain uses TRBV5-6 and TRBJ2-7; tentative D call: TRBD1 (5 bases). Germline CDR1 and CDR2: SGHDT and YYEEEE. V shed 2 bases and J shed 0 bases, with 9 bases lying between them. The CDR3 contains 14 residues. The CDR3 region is CASSLNRFSYEQYF. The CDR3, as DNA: TGTGCCAGCAGCTTAAACAGGTTCTCCTACGAGCAGTACTTC.

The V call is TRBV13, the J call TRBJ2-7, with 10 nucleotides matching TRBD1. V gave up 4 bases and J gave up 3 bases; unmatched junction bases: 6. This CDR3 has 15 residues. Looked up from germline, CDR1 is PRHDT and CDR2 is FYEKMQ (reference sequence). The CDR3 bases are TGTGCCAGCAGCTCCCGGGACAGGGGTATCTACGAGCAGTACTTC. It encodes CASSSRDRGIYEQYF.

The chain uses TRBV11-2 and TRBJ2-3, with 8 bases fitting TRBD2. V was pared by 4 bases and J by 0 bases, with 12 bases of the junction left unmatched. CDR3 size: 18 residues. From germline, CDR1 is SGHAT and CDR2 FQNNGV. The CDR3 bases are TGTGCCAGCAGCTCCCCCGTTGCCGGGAGGGCCAGCACAGATACGCAGTATTTT. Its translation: CASSSPVAGRASTDTQYF.

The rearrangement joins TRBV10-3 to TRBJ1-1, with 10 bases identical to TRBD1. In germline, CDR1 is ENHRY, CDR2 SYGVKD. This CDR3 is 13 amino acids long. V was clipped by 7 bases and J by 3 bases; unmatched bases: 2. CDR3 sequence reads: CAIKGTGDTEAFF. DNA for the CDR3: TGTGCCATCAAAGGGACAGGGGACACTGAAGCTTTCTTT.

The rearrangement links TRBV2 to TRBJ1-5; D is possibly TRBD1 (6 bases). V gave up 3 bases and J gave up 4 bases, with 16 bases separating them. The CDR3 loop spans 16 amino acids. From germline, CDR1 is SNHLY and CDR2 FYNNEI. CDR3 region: CASSESWTAKNQPQHF. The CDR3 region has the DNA TGTGCCAGCAGTGAGTCTTGGACAGCAAAAAATCAGCCCCAGCATTTT.

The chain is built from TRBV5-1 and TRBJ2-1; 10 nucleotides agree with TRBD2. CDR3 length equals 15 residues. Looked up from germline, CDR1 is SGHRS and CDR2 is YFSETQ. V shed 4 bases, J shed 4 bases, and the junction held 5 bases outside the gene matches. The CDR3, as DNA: TGCGCCAGCAGCCCTAGACTAGCGGGTTACAATGAGCAGTTCTTC. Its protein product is CASSPRLAGYNEQFF.

CDR3 DNA: TGCAGCGTCAACCGCGGGGCCGAGGGCCACGAGCAGTACTTC. It translates to CSVNRGAEGHEQYF. The V and J genes are TRBV29-1 and TRBJ2-7; a weak D match, TRBD2 (6 bases). Trimming stripped 6 bases from V and 5 bases from J, with 20 bases between. The germline V gene has CDR1 SQVTM and CDR2 ANQGSEA. This CDR3 spans 14 amino acids.